These T cell receptor beta chains were read from a single sample in a study of CD8 T cells in Susac syndrome. A single record per CDR3 protein comes from TCRdb applying MiXCR to the immunoSEQ multiplex PCR reads. Here the sample spans 150,000 to 200,000 distinct CDR3 sequences, about 96% being singletons. The sequenced sample consisted of CD4+ T cells from PBMCs. The receptors here all came from a human donor with multiple sclerosis. Both conserved end residues are part of each CDR3. The order of the fields is clone size, CDR3 length, J gene, V gene, D gene, CDR3 DNA, CDR3 protein. The D gene is left open where the match is weak. Clone sizes are given selectively: once, few, many, or a class where the clone is expanded.

size: NA
length: 13
J: TRBJ2-7
V: TRBV20-1
D: TRBD2
DNA: TGCAGTGCTAGAGATGGACTAGCAGGCGAGCAGTACTTC
CDR3: CSARDGLAGEQYF

size: NA
length: 15
J: TRBJ1-2
V: TRBV30
D: NA
DNA: TGTGCCTGGAAGCTGGGGCAGGCCGAGGGGTATGGCTACACCTTC
CDR3: CAWKLGQAEGYGYTF

size: NA
length: 11
J: TRBJ1-2
V: TRBV6-6
D: NA
DNA: TGTGCCAGCAGTATGCAGTGGGGCTACACCTTC
CDR3: CASSMQWGYTF

size: NA
length: 13
J: TRBJ1-2
V: TRBV12-5
D: TRBD1
DNA: TGTGCTAGTGCCAGAGACAGGGACTATGGCTACACCTTC
CDR3: CASARDRDYGYTF

size: NA
length: 14
J: TRBJ2-3
V: TRBV20-1
D: NA
DNA: TGCAGTGCGCGGTCTCCCCTCAACCCAGATACGCAGTATTTT
CDR3: CSARSPLNPDTQYF

size: once
length: 15
J: TRBJ2-7
V: TRBV3-1
D: NA
DNA: TGTGCCAGCAGCCCGGACACTTTCCCCTCCTACGAGCAGTACTTC
CDR3: CASSPDTFPSYEQYF

size: NA
length: 12
J: TRBJ2-5
V: TRBV30
D: NA
DNA: TGTGCCTGGAGTGCCAGCGCCGAGACCCAGTACTTC
CDR3: CAWSASAETQYF

size: NA
length: 13
J: TRBJ2-1
V: TRBV20-1
D: NA
DNA: TGCAGTGCTGTATGGGGGGCAATCAATGAGCAGTTCTTC
CDR3: CSAVWGAINEQFF

size: NA
length: 13
J: TRBJ2-1
V: TRBV29-1
D: TRBD1
DNA: TGCAGCGTCCAGACAGGGGTGGGCAATGAGCAGTTCTTC
CDR3: CSVQTGVGNEQFF

size: NA
length: 15
J: TRBJ2-1
V: TRBV24-1
D: NA
DNA: TGTGCCACCAGTGATTACGGTGGCTCCTACAATGAGCAGTTCTTC
CDR3: CATSDYGGSYNEQFF

size: NA
length: 15
J: TRBJ2-5
V: TRBV5-1
D: TRBD2
DNA: TGCGCCAGCAGCGGAGGTAGCGGGTTCGGCGAGACCCAGTACTTC
CDR3: CASSGGSGFGETQYF

size: NA
length: 13
J: TRBJ2-3
V: TRBV12-3/TRBV12-4
D: NA
DNA: TGTGCCAGCAGTTTAGCGCCCCCAGATACGCAGTATTTT
CDR3: CASSLAPPDTQYF

size: NA
length: 14
J: TRBJ2-7
V: TRBV4-1
D: TRBD1
DNA: TGCGCCAGCAGCCAACCGGACAGGTTCTACGAGCAGTACTTC
CDR3: CASSQPDRFYEQYF

size: NA
length: 14
J: TRBJ1-5
V: TRBV7-9
D: NA
DNA: TGTGCCAGCAGCTCCCTAGGGGCGGGTCAGCCCCAGCATTTT
CDR3: CASSSLGAGQPQHF

size: NA
length: 12
J: TRBJ2-1
V: TRBV6-6
D: NA
DNA: TGTGCCACCAGCTTGGGAGGCAATGAGCAGTTCTTC
CDR3: CATSLGGNEQFF

size: once
length: 15
J: TRBJ1-1
V: TRBV5-1
D: NA
DNA: TGCGCCAGCAGCCCCCAGGCCGTGGGGAACACTGAAGCTTTCTTT
CDR3: CASSPQAVGNTEAFF

size: NA
length: 14
J: TRBJ2-1
V: TRBV20-1
D: NA
DNA: TGCAGTGCTAGAGATCGCGTCGGTGGGCACAAGCAGTTCTTC
CDR3: CSARDRVGGHKQFF

size: NA
length: 13
J: TRBJ2-1
V: TRBV7-2
D: NA
DNA: TGTGCCAGCAGCTTAATCCAGCGGGATGAGCAGTTCTTC
CDR3: CASSLIQRDEQFF

size: NA
length: 12
J: TRBJ2-7
V: TRBV7-9
D: NA
DNA: TGTGCCAGAAGCTTAGGGCACTACGAGCAGTACTTC
CDR3: CARSLGHYEQYF

size: NA
length: 15
J: TRBJ2-5
V: TRBV11-2
D: NA
DNA: TGTGCCAGCAGCTTAGTAAGGCGGATACAAGAGACCCAGTACTTC
CDR3: CASSLVRRIQETQYF

size: NA
length: 11
J: TRBJ2-1
V: TRBV20-1
D: NA
DNA: TGCAGTCAAAGGGGGAACAATGAGCAGTTCTTC
CDR3: CSQRGNNEQFF

size: NA
length: 14
J: TRBJ2-7
V: TRBV20-1
D: TRBD2
DNA: TGCAGTGCTAGATTTTCGGGGGGGCGCGACGAGCAGTACTTC
CDR3: CSARFSGGRDEQYF

size: NA
length: 15
J: TRBJ2-2
V: TRBV20-1
D: NA
DNA: TGCAGTGCTCGACCGGTACGGGCGAACACCGGGGAGCTGTTTTTT
CDR3: CSARPVRANTGELFF